Listed below are T cell receptor beta chains from one sample, sequenced in a study of lymphopenia after photon versus proton radiotherapy. TCRdb's table, derived via immunoSEQ multiplex PCR, lists solely in-frame clones and lacks some. The data show around 160,000 clones, 75% to 90% seen once. The sample here was peripheral blood, taken from a patient treated with photon-based radiotherapy. Receptor source: a man aged 50 to 59 with gastric cancer. The CDR3 runs from the conserved cysteine through the conserved F or W.

j_call: TRBJ2-7; v_call: TRBV19; cdr3_aa: CASSEEDSSYEQYF
j_call: TRBJ1-5; v_call: TRBV19; cdr3_aa: CASSIEYNGVNQPQHF
j_call: TRBJ2-3; v_call: TRBV7-9; cdr3_aa: CASSGTGGTDTQYF
j_call: TRBJ1-2; v_call: TRBV7-2; cdr3_aa: CASRSRGKVEDYGYTF
j_call: TRBJ1-2; v_call: TRBV6-6; cdr3_aa: CASSYRTREYGYTF
j_call: TRBJ1-1; v_call: TRBV25-1; cdr3_aa: CASSEVVGTEAFF
j_call: TRBJ1-1; v_call: TRBV5-1; cdr3_aa: CASSLTGNTEAFF
j_call: TRBJ2-1; v_call: TRBV28; cdr3_aa: CASISGEGVSYNEQFF
j_call: TRBJ1-4; v_call: TRBV5-6; cdr3_aa: CASSLGSGPEKLFF
j_call: TRBJ2-2; v_call: TRBV6-6; cdr3_aa: CASRLTGELFF
j_call: TRBJ1-2; v_call: TRBV28; cdr3_aa: CAGRDRDSFGYTF
j_call: TRBJ1-3; v_call: TRBV14; cdr3_aa: CASSLFSGNTIYF
j_call: TRBJ1-5; v_call: TRBV27; cdr3_aa: CASSLLAGLNQPQHF
j_call: TRBJ1-1; v_call: TRBV28; cdr3_aa: CASKMGVSTEAFF
j_call: TRBJ2-7; v_call: TRBV28; cdr3_aa: CRCGDSYF
j_call: TRBJ2-3; v_call: TRBV11-2; cdr3_aa: CASSRRLAGLGDTQYF
j_call: TRBJ1-1; v_call: TRBV6-5; cdr3_aa: CASSYRGGASTEAFF
j_call: TRBJ2-2; v_call: TRBV19; cdr3_aa: CASSGLASIGNTGELFF
j_call: TRBJ2-7; v_call: TRBV5-1; cdr3_aa: CASSLVAVGGVHEQYF
j_call: TRBJ2-7; v_call: TRBV4-2; cdr3_aa: CASSLRRDILLSYEQYF
j_call: TRBJ1-5; v_call: TRBV27; cdr3_aa: CASSPAYSNQPQHF
j_call: TRBJ1-1; v_call: TRBV5-1; cdr3_aa: CASRNSGTGGSRTEAFF
j_call: TRBJ1-2; v_call: TRBV28; cdr3_aa: CASSSTGHGGYGYTF
j_call: TRBJ2-1; v_call: TRBV29-1; cdr3_aa: CSGITGDRNEQFF
j_call: TRBJ2-7; v_call: TRBV5-1; cdr3_aa: CASSLEQGYEQYF
j_call: TRBJ1-1; v_call: TRBV9; cdr3_aa: CASSTTGGSNTEAFF
j_call: TRBJ2-1; v_call: TRBV25-1; cdr3_aa: CASSGVVGNEQFF
j_call: TRBJ2-7; v_call: TRBV28; cdr3_aa: CASSPIMGRDPSYEQYF
j_call: TRBJ2-7; v_call: TRBV29-1; cdr3_aa: CSVDRAGTYEQYF
j_call: TRBJ2-2; v_call: TRBV6-1; cdr3_aa: CASSDPGTANTGELFF
j_call: TRBJ1-1; v_call: TRBV10-3; cdr3_aa: CAINGGQMNTEAFF
j_call: TRBJ2-4; v_call: TRBV5-4; cdr3_aa: CASSTGSRLAKNIQYF
j_call: TRBJ1-1; v_call: TRBV29-1; cdr3_aa: CSVGRKTEAFF
j_call: TRBJ2-3; v_call: TRBV27; cdr3_aa: CASSTWGGGTDTQYF
j_call: TRBJ2-5; v_call: TRBV5-6; cdr3_aa: CASSFRNLYQETQYF
j_call: TRBJ2-3; v_call: TRBV6-5; cdr3_aa: CASSYSSGGSTDTQYF
j_call: TRBJ2-2; v_call: TRBV2; cdr3_aa: CASSRLRDSGELFF
j_call: TRBJ2-7; v_call: TRBV7-9; cdr3_aa: CASSLITGSEQYF
j_call: TRBJ2-1; v_call: TRBV13; cdr3_aa: CASSHRPSGLYNEQFF
j_call: TRBJ1-3; v_call: TRBV9; cdr3_aa: CASSVISSGNTIYF
j_call: TRBJ2-2; v_call: TRBV28; cdr3_aa: CASLTTNTGELFF
j_call: TRBJ2-6; v_call: TRBV7-8; cdr3_aa: CASSPQGTGVTGANVLTF
j_call: TRBJ2-7; v_call: TRBV7-8; cdr3_aa: CASSAGLYEQYF
j_call: TRBJ2-7; v_call: TRBV4-1; cdr3_aa: CASSQEGQGAYEQYF
j_call: TRBJ2-2; v_call: TRBV28; cdr3_aa: CASSFIRTNTGELFF
j_call: TRBJ1-2; v_call: TRBV19; cdr3_aa: CASSNRQGAGYTF
j_call: TRBJ1-1; v_call: TRBV6-5; cdr3_aa: CASRILPRTEAFF
j_call: TRBJ2-7; v_call: TRBV6-1; cdr3_aa: CASRETASYEQYF
j_call: TRBJ2-5; v_call: TRBV5-6; cdr3_aa: CASSLPTGTQETQYF
j_call: TRBJ2-7; v_call: TRBV10-2; cdr3_aa: CASRGSGRAHEQYF
j_call: TRBJ1-1; v_call: TRBV5-4; cdr3_aa: CASSSDTPGPNTEAFF
j_call: TRBJ2-5; v_call: TRBV11-2; cdr3_aa: CASSLGTSGRGGYETQYF
j_call: TRBJ1-2; v_call: TRBV30; cdr3_aa: CAWSPDRDNYGYTF
j_call: TRBJ1-4; v_call: TRBV6-4; cdr3_aa: CASREGQADGEKLFF
j_call: TRBJ2-7; v_call: TRBV20-1; cdr3_aa: CSASRGDEQYF
j_call: TRBJ2-7; v_call: TRBV11-2; cdr3_aa: CASSGNRGLGEQYF
j_call: TRBJ2-7; v_call: TRBV15; cdr3_aa: CATSPEGRELLGEQYF
j_call: TRBJ2-2; v_call: TRBV11-2; cdr3_aa: CASSLVVNTGELFF
j_call: TRBJ1-5; v_call: TRBV30; cdr3_aa: CAWSKGPLEERGGPQHF
j_call: TRBJ2-3; v_call: TRBV19; cdr3_aa: CASSIRSGTRLAGTSSTDTQYF